Here is one T cell receptor (beta chain) with its context. The CDR3 has 15 amino acids. Trimming at V came to 7 bases and at J to 5 bases, leaving 11 bases not matched to a gene. Germline assignment: CDR1 SGHDT and CDR2 YYEEEE. Clones were read by immunoSEQ multiplex PCR, and TCRdb kept only the in-frame ones, dropping some. The repertoire includes about 430,000 clones, approximately 91% of them detected once, and approximately 1.3% sits in the top ten. The data were obtained in a study of blood T cell repertoires in COVID-19. Turning to the study itself: PBMCs, B-cell-depleted T cells, or T cells were the source of the cDNA or gDNA that made up the material.

The cohort comprised adults aged roughly 18 to 95 years residing in 24 US areas. The specimen was PBMCs or T cells enriched from blood (not recorded which). The rearrangement uses TRBV5-6 and TRBJ2-7; 11 nucleotides align to TRBD2. This sequence originates from a woman aged 18-29 years who had been exposed to COVID-19. Here the CDR3 reads CASGAIGTSGNEQYF. CDR3 sequence (DNA): TGTGCCAGCGGCGCCATAGGGACTAGCGGTAACGAGCAGTACTTC.